The entry that follows covers one TCR beta chain sequence. Its antigen is as yet unknown. The data are from a study of naive and memory T cell subsets. General study results and limits: Expression changes during T cell differentiation may affect RNA-based TCR counts. A few larger clonotypes appeared in naive repertoires, especially CD8, possibly memory cells re-expressing CD45RA.

This CDR3 region has 17 residues. Germline V gene data show CDR1 as SGHAT and CDR2 as FQNNGV. The J segment lost 2 bases and the V segment lost 0 bases, leaving 5 bases of the junction unmatched. Both TRBC1 and TRBC2 were covered by a beta constant-region primer of two equimolar oligonucleotides. Four rounds of PCR amplified the ligated cDNA using nested alpha and beta constant-region primers plus SP2. Ligation attached a single-stranded oligonucleotide with a 12-nucleotide UMI and the SP2 primer to the cDNA 3' end. In TCRdb, the UMI-ligation and nested PCR reads were re-called with MiXCR into one record per CDR3 protein. The sample contains approximately 140,000 distinct CDR3 sequences, 20% to 25% of which appear only once. CD8 T cells were positively selected from what remained after CD4 positive selection. Cells stained for CD3, CD4, CD8, CD45RA, CD27 and viability were sorted into four CD45RA/CD27 subsets.

Sequencing was performed on naive CD4+ T cells from blood. V gene TRBV11-2 combines with J gene TRBJ2-1, with TRBD1 identical over 9 bases. The source is a human donor in good health. The DNA for the CDR3 is TGTGCCAGCAGCTTAGATCGATGGACAGGGGCCTACAATGAGCAGTTCTTC. This codes for CASSLDRWTGAYNEQFF.